This entry lists 21 T cell receptor beta chains sequenced from one sample in a study of cytomegalovirus exposure and HLA in healthy donors. Libraries were prepared by immunoSEQ multiplex PCR; TCRdb keeps only in-frame clonotypes and omits some of them. The sample shows about 220,000 clones, 75% to 95% of them seen only once. The sequencing input was PBMCs. The receptors here all came from a woman between 18 and 29 years old in good health and CMV-seronegative.

The rearrangement joins TRBV5-4 to TRBJ1-1; 8 nucleotides align to TRBD1. The CDR3 sequence is 19 residues long. Germline V gives CDR1 SGHNT, CDR2 YYREEE (reference sequence). The V segment lost 4 bases and the J segment 1 base; nucleotides outside the gene matches: 18. DNA for the CDR3: TGTGCCAGCAGCCCCGACAGGGGTCATCTCCCAATAAAGAACACTGAAGCTTTCTTT. It translates to CASSPDRGHLPIKNTEAFF.

This chain joins TRBV6-1 and TRBJ2-3, with D unclear. Per germline, CDR1 MNHNS and CDR2 SASEGT. Trimming stripped 8 bases from V and 2 bases from J, with 14 bases between. The CDR3 is made up of 14 amino acids. Here the CDR3 reads CASFGWNTTDTQYF. The CDR3 bases are TGTGCCAGCTTCGGGTGGAACACCACAGATACGCAGTATTTT.

The gene calls are TRBV19 and TRBJ2-1, with 9 bases aligning to TRBD2. The CDR3 spans 16 residues. V lost 2 bases, J lost 9 bases, and 11 bases stayed unmatched. CDR1 LNHDA and CDR2 SQIVND come from the germline V gene (reference sequence). Here the CDR3 DNA reads TGTGCCAGTAGTATATATTTAGCGGGAGCACTAGGTGAGCAGTTCTTC. It translates to CASSIYLAGALGEQFF.

This chain links TRBV5-1 with TRBJ2-1, with 7 bases aligning to TRBD2. V was pared by 1 base and J by 5 bases, with 6 bases of the junction left unmatched. CDR1 is SGHRS and CDR2 is YFSETQ in the germline V gene. CDR3 length: 15 residues. The CDR3 DNA sequence: TGCGCCAGCAGCTTGAAGGCTAGCGGAGACAATGAGCAGTTCTTC. Protein sequence: CASSLKASGDNEQFF.

V gene TRBV20-1 combines with J gene TRBJ2-1; no clear D. Germline loops: CDR1 DFQATT, CDR2 SNEGSKA (reference sequence). V lost 6 bases to trimming and J lost 8 bases, with 11 bases between them. The CDR3 contains 11 residues. The CDR3, as DNA: TGCAGTGCCCCAATTAGTGATGAGCAGTTCTTC. This encodes CSAPISDEQFF.

This chain connects TRBV9 to TRBJ2-6; tentative D call: TRBD1 (5 bases). The CDR3 has 15 amino acids. Germline loops: CDR1 SGDLS, CDR2 YYNGEE. Trimming took 7 bases from V and 4 from J, leaving 15 bases between them. CDR3 DNA sequence: TGTGCCAGCGGAATAGGGGTCTCAGGGGCCAACGTCCTGACTTTC. It encodes CASGIGVSGANVLTF. Combining the CDR3 with reference TRBV9 and TRBJ2-6 gives the whole variable domain DSGVTQTPKHLITATGQRVTLRCSPRSGDLSVYWYQQSLDQGLQFLIQYYNGEERAKGNILERFSAQQFPDLHSELNLSSLELGDSALYFCASGIGVSGANVLTFGAGSRLTVL.

V and J are TRBV5-1 and TRBJ2-1, with D unresolved. Germline lookup yields CDR1 SGHRS and CDR2 YFSETQ. Trimming left V 0 bases short and J 8 bases short, with 12 bases between. There are 14 residues in the CDR3. The CDR3 region has the DNA TGCGCCAGCAGCTTGGTAGAGGAGAGCCATGAGCAGTTCTTC. Protein product: CASSLVEESHEQFF. Drawing the rest from reference TRBV5-1 and TRBJ2-1, the complete variable domain is KAGVTQTPRYLIKTRGQQVTLSCSPISGHRSVSWYQQTPGQGLQFLFEYFSETQRNKGNFPGRFSGRQFSNSRSEMNVSTLELGDSALYLCASSLVEESHEQFFGPGTRLTVL.

This sequence joins TRBV5-5 and TRBJ2-7; D is ambiguous. Germline V CDR1 and CDR2: SGHKS, YYEKEE (reference sequence). The V end was cut by 4 bases, the J end by 4 bases, with 9 bases between. The CDR3 is made up of 12 amino acids. Here the CDR3 reads CASSQYMYEQYF. The CDR3 nucleotides read TGTGCCAGCAGCCAGTACATGTACGAGCAGTACTTC.

The CDR3: CASSLNRGSSGEQFF. The CDR3 DNA sequence: TGTGCCAGCAGCTTAAATAGGGGGTCCTCCGGTGAGCAGTTCTTC. The genes are TRBV7-3 and TRBJ2-1; D might be TRBD1 (6 bases). This CDR3 is built from 15 residues. Trimming took 1 base from V and 9 from J, leaving 16 bases between them. From germline, CDR1 is SGHTA and CDR2 FQGTGA.

This clone was seen a few times. The chain is built from TRBV27 and TRBJ2-3; possible D gene TRBD2, 6 bases. V shed 6 bases and J shed 7 bases, with 20 bases lying between them. CDR3 size: 15 residues. Per germline, CDR1 MNHEY and CDR2 SMNVEV (reference sequence). The CDR3 DNA follows: TGTGCCAGCAGCTCGCGGGAAGCATTACGCAATACGCAGTATTTT. It is translated as CASSSREALRNTQYF.

This chain links TRBV6-5 with TRBJ1-2, with D perhaps TRBD1 (6 bases). This CDR3 comprises 14 residues. The V gene's germline CDR1 is MNHEY and CDR2 SVGAGI. Deletions cut 2 bases from V and 4 bases from J, with 11 bases between. For the CDR3, the DNA is TGTGCCAGCAGTTACAGGAACAGGGCCTATGGCTACACCTTC. Its translation: CASSYRNRAYGYTF.

This chain uses TRBV27 with TRBJ1-2, with TRBD1 matching 8 bases. V shed 2 bases and J 6 bases; nucleotides not matched to a gene: 5. The CDR3 sequence is 14 residues long. From germline, CDR1 is MNHEY and CDR2 SMNVEV (reference sequence). The CDR3 coding sequence is TGTGCCAGCAGTTTAATAACAGGGGGAGATGGCTACACCTTC. Its protein product is CASSLITGGDGYTF.

The chain employs TRBV7-9 and TRBJ2-3; perhaps TRBD1 as D (6 bases). V gave up 5 bases and J gave up 6 bases, with 18 bases separating them. CDR3 length: 15 residues. The germline V gene encodes CDR1 SEHNR and CDR2 FQNEAQ (reference sequence). The CDR3 region is CASSPGKGGTDTQYF. CDR3 DNA: TGTGCCAGCAGCCCCGGCAAAGGGGGAACGGATACGCAGTATTTT.

CDR3 nucleotides: TGTGCCAGCAAGCGACAGGTCAATCAGCCCCAGCATTTT. It yields the protein CASKRQVNQPQHF. This chain uses TRBV6-1 with TRBJ1-5; TRBD1 is a possible D gene (6 bases). V was shortened by 7 bases and J by 3 bases, with 10 bases between the two germline ends. The CDR3 is 13 amino acids. Per the germline V gene, CDR1 is MNHNS and CDR2 is SASEGT.

The chain recombines TRBV30 with TRBJ1-5; the D gene is possibly TRBD1 (6 bases). This CDR3 has 15 residues. Trimming removed 3 bases at V and 2 bases at J, with 14 bases between. Looked up from germline, CDR1 is GTSNPN and CDR2 is SVGIG (reference sequence). The CDR3 nucleotides read TGTGCCTGGAGCCCCCCAGGGGCTGGCAATCAGCCCCAGCATTTT. This translates into CAWSPPGAGNQPQHF.

This chain links TRBV5-8 with TRBJ2-7; 10 nucleotides align to TRBD1. In germline, CDR1 is SGHTS, CDR2 YDEGEE. The length of the CDR3 is 15 residues. Trimming took 4 bases from V and 2 from J; bases not matched to a gene: 6. This CDR3 reads CASSTPGQGPYEQYF. CDR3 in DNA: TGTGCCAGCAGCACTCCGGGACAGGGGCCCTACGAGCAGTACTTC.

The V gene is TRBV27, the J gene TRBJ2-1; maybe TRBD1 (5 bases). Trimming removed 2 bases at V and 6 bases at J, with 17 bases between. The CDR3 loop spans 16 amino acids. The V gene's germline CDR1 is MNHEY and CDR2 SMNVEV (reference sequence). CDR3 coding DNA: TGTGCCAGCAGTTTACCCAGGGTTGATGGGCTCAATGAGCAGTTCTTC. Translation: CASSLPRVDGLNEQFF.

This chain connects TRBV28 to TRBJ1-6; a weak D match, TRBD1 (5 bases). The CDR3 covers 11 residues. Trimming took 7 bases from V and 18 from J, leaving 16 bases between them. CDR1 MDHEN and CDR2 SYDVKM come from the germline V gene. The DNA for the CDR3 is TGTGCCAGCACCGATGGACAATCAGGCCACTTT. It is translated as CASTDGQSGHF.

The chain uses TRBV19 and TRBJ1-2; 8 positions match TRBD1. Germline CDR1 reads LNHDA; CDR2 reads SQIVND (reference sequence). The CDR3 length is 14 residues. V shed 7 bases and J 10 bases; nucleotides not matched to a gene: 14. The CDR3 DNA reads as TGTGCCAGTAATGAGCCGACAGGGGAGCCCCACTACACCTTC. Its translation: CASNEPTGEPHYTF. Filled out from reference TRBV19 and TRBJ1-2, the complete variable domain reads DGGITQSPKYLFRKEGQNVTLSCEQNLNHDAMYWYRQDPGQGLRLIYYSQIVNDFQKGDIAEGYSVSREKKESFPLTVTSAQKNPTAFYLCASNEPTGEPHYTFGSGTRLTVV.

The rearrangement links TRBV2 to TRBJ1-1; a possible D gene is TRBD1 (5 bases). Looked up from germline, CDR1 is SNHLY and CDR2 is FYNNEI. Trimming took off 5 bases at V and 5 bases at J, with 15 bases between the two ends. This CDR3 is built from 14 residues. CDR3 sequence (DNA): TGTGCCAGCAGTTATCAACGGGGGACGACTGAAGCTTTCTTT. Encoded protein: CASSYQRGTTEAFF.

The chain uses TRBV30 and TRBJ2-1, with 9 bases identical to TRBD2. CDR3 length: 15 amino acids. Germline CDR1 and CDR2: GTSNPN and SVGIG (reference sequence). V lost 5 bases and J lost 4; bases outside the gene matches: 9. CDR3 amino acids: CAWSDSGSKYNEQFF. The CDR3 DNA sequence: TGTGCCTGGTCAGATAGCGGGAGCAAGTACAATGAGCAGTTCTTC.